One and the same sample provided the 19 T cell receptor beta chains below, sequenced in a study of blood T cell repertoires in COVID-19. TCRdb's table, derived via immunoSEQ multiplex PCR, lists solely in-frame clones and lacks some. This table has under 350,000 clones, about nine tenths appearing once. Sequences were obtained from PBMCs or T cells enriched from blood (not recorded which). These receptors came from a man in his thirties or forties who had recovered from COVID-19.

The chain has TRBV11-3 and TRBJ2-7; 10 bases line up with TRBD2. CDR3 length: 15 amino acids. With 5 bases clipped from V and 6 bases from J, the junction kept 10 bases outside the gene matches. From germline, CDR1 is SGHNT and CDR2 YENEEA. In nucleotides, the CDR3 is TGTGCCAGCAGCCTCCTAGCGGGAGATGTTAGCGAGCAGTACTTC. It encodes CASSLLAGDVSEQYF.

J is TRBJ2-3 and V is TRBV27; 12 bases map to TRBD2. The length of the CDR3 is 14 residues. Germline CDR1 reads MNHEY; CDR2 reads SMNVEV (reference sequence). V trimming: 6 bases; J trimming: 5 bases; junction bases outside the gene matches: 3. CDR3 region: CASSGGLAGDTQYF. CDR3 coding DNA: TGTGCCAGCAGCGGGGGACTAGCGGGAGATACGCAGTATTTT.

The rearrangement links TRBV19 to TRBJ1-2; 7 bases map to TRBD1. Unmatched junction bases numbered 7, after V lost 4 bases and J lost 8 bases. The CDR3 runs 13 residues. Germline V gene lookup returns CDR1 LNHDA and CDR2 SQIVND (reference sequence). This chain's CDR3 is CASSTTQGGGYTF. CDR3 in DNA: TGTGCCAGTAGTACAACCCAAGGGGGCGGCTACACCTTC.

The V call is TRBV28, the J call TRBJ1-4, with unresolved D. This CDR3 comprises 14 residues. V gave up 5 bases and J gave up 7 bases, with 14 bases separating them. CDR1 MDHEN and CDR2 SYDVKM come from the germline V gene. The CDR3 protein is CASSQTPSGEKLFF. CDR3 DNA: TGTGCCAGCAGTCAAACCCCAAGCGGTGAAAAACTGTTTTTT.

This sequence joins TRBV6-4 and TRBJ2-7; 9 bases agree with TRBD1. Losses at the gene ends were 0 bases for V and 5 bases for J; bases not matched to a gene: 11. Germline V gives CDR1 MRHNA, CDR2 SNTAGT. The CDR3 is 17 amino acids. CDR3 region: CASSDSNLGDREHEQYF. DNA for the CDR3: TGTGCCAGCAGTGACTCGAATCTTGGGGACAGGGAACACGAGCAGTACTTC.

The genes are TRBV28 and TRBJ2-1, with 16 bases fitting TRBD2. Trimming cost V 6 bases and J 0 bases; bases outside gene matches: 8. This CDR3 spans 19 amino acids. Germline CDR1 is MDHEN and CDR2 is SYDVKM. CDR3 in amino acids: CASSPGGTSGRGSYNEQFF. CDR3 in DNA: TGTGCCAGCAGCCCAGGCGGGACTAGCGGGAGGGGCTCCTACAATGAGCAGTTCTTC.

This sequence joins TRBV3-1 (or the pseudogene TRBV3-2) and TRBJ1-4, with D unclear. This CDR3 has 14 amino acids. Germline CDR1 and CDR2: LGHDT and YNNKEL (reference sequence). V lost 1 base and J 4 bases, leaving 7 bases between the germline ends. In DNA form, the CDR3 reads TGTGCCAGCAGCCAAGGGCCAGGTAATGAAAAACTGTTTTTT. The encoded protein is CASSQGPGNEKLFF.

This chain connects TRBV2 to TRBJ1-6; 8 bases line up with TRBD1. Germline loops: CDR1 SNHLY, CDR2 FYNNEI. With 11 bases clipped from V and 10 bases from J, the junction kept 13 bases outside the gene matches. This CDR3 has 14 residues. CDR3 nucleotides: TGTGCCGGAAAGCCCGAGACAGGGGCGTCACCCCTCCACTTT. Its protein is CAGKPETGASPLHF.

V usage is TRBV29-1 and J usage is TRBJ2-2; the D gene is possibly TRBD2 (7 bases). Germline V gene data show CDR1 as SQVTM and CDR2 as ANQGSEA. The CDR3 contains 13 residues. DNA for the CDR3: TGCAGTGGGGCGGGGGCGGAATCCGGGGAGCTGTTTTTT. Amino acid sequence: CSGAGAESGELFF.

The chain links TRBV9 to TRBJ1-1; TRBD1 aligns across 9 bases. This CDR3 spans 13 amino acids. The trim removed 2 bases at V and 5 bases at J, leaving 1 base unmatched. CDR1 and CDR2 from the germline V gene are SGDLS and YYNGEE. For the CDR3, the DNA is TGTGCCAGCAGCGTGGACAGGGGAACTGAAGCTTTCTTT. Amino acids: CASSVDRGTEAFF. The variable domain in full, completed from reference TRBV9 and TRBJ1-1, reads DSGVTQTPKHLITATGQRVTLRCSPRSGDLSVYWYQQSLDQGLQFLIQYYNGEERAKGNILERFSAQQFPDLHSELNLSSLELGDSALYFCASSVDRGTEAFFGQGTRLTVV.

V usage is TRBV2 and J usage is TRBJ1-6; 7 bases agree with TRBD1. Germline-derived CDR1 and CDR2 are SNHLY and FYNNEI. V lost 4 bases and J lost 7; bases outside the gene matches: 4. The CDR3 contains 14 residues. CDR3 sequence reads: CASSVGTANSPLHF. The CDR3 DNA reads TGTGCCAGCAGTGTCGGGACAGCCAATTCACCCCTCCACTTT.

This clone was observed once. The chain has TRBV7-2 and TRBJ2-2, with D perhaps TRBD2 (7 bases). Germline lookup yields CDR1 SGHTA and CDR2 FQGNSA. V dropped 4 bases and J dropped 3 bases, with 15 bases sitting between them. There are 16 residues in the CDR3. The CDR3 DNA reads as TGTGCCAGCAGCTCCTACGGGGGGCGCGACACCGGGGAGCTGTTTTTT. It specifies CASSSYGGRDTGELFF.

This chain joins TRBV3-1 (or the pseudogene TRBV3-2) and TRBJ2-6; 11 bases fit TRBD2. Germline values: CDR1 LGHDT, CDR2 YNNKEL (reference sequence). J gave up 4 bases and V 0 bases, and 14 bases lay outside the gene matches. The CDR3 covers 21 residues. CDR3 DNA: TGTGCCAGCAGCCAAGAGGATTTGGCTAGCGGGAGGAAATGGGGGGCCAACGTCCTGACTTTC. Its translation: CASSQEDLASGRKWGANVLTF.

The J gene is TRBJ2-2, the V gene TRBV5-4, with D possibly TRBD2 on 7 matching bases. Germline V CDR1 and CDR2: SGHNT, YYREEE (reference sequence). Trimming cost V 0 bases and J 4 bases, with 16 bases left between them. This CDR3 is built from 17 residues. In DNA, the CDR3 is TGTGCCAGCAGCTTGGCCGGTGGGGGGGCGCGCACCGGGGAGCTGTTTTTT. Translated, it gives CASSLAGGGARTGELFF.

The V call is TRBV20-1, the J call TRBJ2-3, with D possibly being TRBD2 (5 bases). The germline CDR1 and CDR2 sequences are DFQATT and SNEGSKA (reference sequence). This CDR3 is built from 10 residues. CDR3 DNA sequence: TGCAGCTTGGCTCGGGGTACGCAGTATTTT. It is translated as CSLARGTQYF.

This chain joins TRBV4-1 and TRBJ1-6; weak D call: TRBD1 (5 bases). Germline V gene sequence: CDR1 MGHRA, CDR2 YSYEKL. Trimming pared 1 base from V and 7 bases from J, leaving 14 bases between. The CDR3 has 16 amino acids. The CDR3, as DNA: TGCGCCAGCAGCCAAGGGGTTTCAGGGCCCAATTCACCCCTCCACTTT. It is translated as CASSQGVSGPNSPLHF.

The rearrangement joins TRBV11-3 to TRBJ2-7; D call uncertain. V was cut by 1 base and J by 6 bases, with 19 bases left in between. Germline V lookup: CDR1 SGHNT, CDR2 YENEEA. The CDR3 runs 16 residues. CDR3: CASSLGSPVTGGEQYF. Here the CDR3 DNA reads TGTGCCAGCAGCTTAGGTTCCCCAGTTACTGGCGGCGAGCAGTACTTC.

The gene calls are TRBV4-1 and TRBJ1-1; D ambiguous. Trimming stripped 1 base from V and 0 bases from J, with 12 bases between. The CDR3 contains 16 residues. The germline V gene has CDR1 MGHRA and CDR2 YSYEKL. The CDR3 DNA follows: TGCGCCAGCAGCCAAGCGGGGATCGAAATGAACACTGAAGCTTTCTTT. This sequence encodes CASSQAGIEMNTEAFF.

The chain recombines TRBV3-1 (or the pseudogene TRBV3-2) with TRBJ1-2; D is ambiguous. This CDR3 region has 14 residues. V was clipped by 1 base and J by 5 bases, with 11 bases between them. Germline V gene lookup returns CDR1 LGHDT and CDR2 YNNKEL (reference sequence). In DNA form, the CDR3 reads TGTGCCAGCAGCCAAGCTGGTTTACTTTATGGCTACACCTTC. Translating it yields CASSQAGLLYGYTF.